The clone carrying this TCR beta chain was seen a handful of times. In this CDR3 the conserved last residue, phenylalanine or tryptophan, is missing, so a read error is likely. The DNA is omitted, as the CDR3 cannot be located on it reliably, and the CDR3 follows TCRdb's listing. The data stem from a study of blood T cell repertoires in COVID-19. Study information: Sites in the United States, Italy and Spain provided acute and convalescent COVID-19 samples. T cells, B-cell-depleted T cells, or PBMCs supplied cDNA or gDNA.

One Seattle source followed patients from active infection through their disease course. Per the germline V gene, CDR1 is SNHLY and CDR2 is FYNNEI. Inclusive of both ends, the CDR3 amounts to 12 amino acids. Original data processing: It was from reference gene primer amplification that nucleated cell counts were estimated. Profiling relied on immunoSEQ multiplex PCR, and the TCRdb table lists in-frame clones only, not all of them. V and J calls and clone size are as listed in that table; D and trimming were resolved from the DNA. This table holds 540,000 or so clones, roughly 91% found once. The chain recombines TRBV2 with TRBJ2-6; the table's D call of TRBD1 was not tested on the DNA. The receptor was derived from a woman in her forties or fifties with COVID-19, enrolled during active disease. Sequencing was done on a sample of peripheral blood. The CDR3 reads CASSELMGADFL.